The 22 T cell receptor beta chains presented below share a single source sample, sequenced in a study of blood T cell repertoires in COVID-19. Here immunoSEQ multiplex PCR was the method, and the copy in TCRdb shows in-frame clones only, minus some. This sample has fewer than 40,000 clones; around 86% occur once, and the top ten carry roughly 6%. The sequenced material came from peripheral blood. These receptors were obtained from a human donor in a cohort sampled during active COVID-19.

The table lists this clone with a count of one. CDR3 in amino acids: CASSEVGGDVTEAFF. The CDR3 nucleotides are TGTGCCAGCAGTGAAGTAGGGGGGGACGTGACTGAAGCTTTCTTT. The chain carries TRBV2 and TRBJ1-1, with a tentative D call TRBD1 (6 bases). The V end was cut by 1 base, the J end by 5 bases, with 14 bases between. CDR1 is SNHLY, CDR2 FYNNEI, per germline. The CDR3 has 15 residues.

The chain is built from TRBV7-2 and TRBJ1-1; TRBD1 matches 9 bases. Germline V gene lookup returns CDR1 SGHTA and CDR2 FQGNSA. This CDR3 is 13 amino acids long. With 4 bases clipped from V and 10 bases from J, the junction kept 7 bases outside the gene matches. In nucleotides, the CDR3 is TGTGCCAGCAGCTCCCCGACAGGGGGACCAGCTTTCTTT. Translation: CASSSPTGGPAFF.

There are a few counts of this clone. The V gene is TRBV11-2, the J gene TRBJ1-1, with D tentatively TRBD1 (5 bases). Germline V gene sequence: CDR1 SGHAT, CDR2 FQNNGV. Trimming stripped 5 bases from V and 4 bases from J, with 14 bases between. The CDR3 loop spans 14 amino acids. In DNA, the CDR3 is TGTGCCAGCAGCCCGTTGGGAGGGGCCACTGAAGCTTTCTTT. Translating gives CASSPLGGATEAFF.

This chain connects TRBV18 to TRBJ2-1; TRBD1 matches 7 bases. The junction had 9 bases not matched to a gene; V was cut back by 6 bases and J by 4 bases. The CDR3 contains 15 residues. CDR1 KGHSH and CDR2 LQKENI come from the germline V gene. In nucleotides, the CDR3 is TGTGCCAGCTCGCGTCCCGGGACAGCGTACAATGAGCAGTTCTTC. Translated, it gives CASSRPGTAYNEQFF.

This clone was seen a handful of times. The chain employs TRBV6-2 or TRBV6-3 and TRBJ1-5; tentatively, D is TRBD1 (5 bases). The germline V gene encodes CDR1 MNHEY and CDR2 SVGEGT. Trimming left V 2 bases short and J 7 bases short, with 9 bases between. The CDR3 is made up of 13 amino acids. This chain's CDR3 is CASSYGRGQPQHF. The CDR3 nucleotides read TGTGCCAGCAGTTACGGTCGGGGGCAGCCCCAGCATTTT.

The V gene is TRBV28, the J gene TRBJ2-3, with D maybe TRBD2 (6 bases). Looked up from germline, CDR1 is MDHEN and CDR2 is SYDVKM. V was shortened by 5 bases and J by 4 bases, with 10 bases between the two germline ends. The CDR3 sequence is 13 residues long. This CDR3 reads CASSRLGADTQYF. CDR3 sequence (DNA): TGTGCCAGCAGTCGACTAGGGGCAGATACGCAGTATTTT. The whole variable domain, filled in from reference TRBV28 and TRBJ2-3, reads DVKVTQSSRYLVKRTGEKVFLECVQDMDHENMFWYRQDPGLGLRLIYFSYDVKMKEKGDIPEGYSVSREKKERFSLILESASTNQTSMYLCASSRLGADTQYFGPGTRLTVL.

V usage is TRBV9 and J usage is TRBJ2-3; D is uncertain. Germline V gives CDR1 SGDLS, CDR2 YYNGEE. Trimming removed 3 bases at V and 0 bases at J, with 2 bases between. The CDR3 consists of 12 residues. CDR3 residues: CASSASTDTQYF. CDR3 nucleotides: TGTGCCAGCAGCGCTAGCACAGATACGCAGTATTTT. The full variable domain, in which reference TRBV9 and TRBJ2-3 provide the parts outside the CDR3, is DSGVTQTPKHLITATGQRVTLRCSPRSGDLSVYWYQQSLDQGLQFLIQYYNGEERAKGNILERFSAQQFPDLHSELNLSSLELGDSALYFCASSASTDTQYFGPGTRLTVL.

The chain carries TRBV6-2 or TRBV6-3 and TRBJ1-2; the D gene is possibly TRBD1 (5 bases). CDR1 is MNHEY and CDR2 is SVGEGT in the germline V gene. V gave up 6 bases and J gave up 0 bases, with 14 bases separating them. The CDR3 length is 15 residues. The CDR3 region has the DNA TGTGCCAGCAGCAATGGAGGGGCAGCTAACTATGGCTACACCTTC. Translating it yields CASSNGGAANYGYTF.

V is TRBV9 and J is TRBJ2-3; 14 nucleotides agree with TRBD2. V lost 4 bases and J lost 4; bases outside the gene matches: 8. The CDR3 totals 17 residues. Per germline, CDR1 SGDLS and CDR2 YYNGEE. This CDR3 is CASSPGLAGGLADTQYF. CDR3 sequence (DNA): TGTGCCAGCAGCCCAGGACTAGCGGGGGGTCTCGCAGATACGCAGTATTTT.

This sequence joins TRBV3-1 (or the pseudogene TRBV3-2) and TRBJ2-5; D perhaps matches TRBD2 (7 bases). Germline V gene sequence: CDR1 LGHDT, CDR2 YNNKEL (reference sequence). The CDR3 sequence is 16 residues long. Trimming pared 1 base from V and 3 bases from J, leaving 15 bases between. The CDR3 loop reads CASSQVGGGAKETQYF. Written as DNA, the CDR3 is TGTGCCAGCAGCCAAGTGGGTGGGGGGGCCAAAGAGACCCAGTACTTC.

In DNA form, the CDR3 reads TGTGCCAGCAGCTCTCGACGGGACTACGAGCAGTACTTC. It specifies CASSSRRDYEQYF. The chain links TRBV3-1 (or the pseudogene TRBV3-2) to TRBJ2-7; TRBD2 might be the D (5 bases). V lost 5 bases to trimming and J lost 3 bases, with 11 bases between them. The CDR3 spans 13 residues. Germline V gene lookup returns CDR1 LGHDT and CDR2 YNNKEL (reference sequence).

The chain links TRBV24-1 to TRBJ2-1, with D maybe TRBD1 (6 bases). The CDR3 length is 16 residues. V dropped 6 bases and J dropped 6 bases, with 20 bases sitting between them. Looked up from germline, CDR1 is KGHDR and CDR2 is SFDVKD. For the CDR3, the DNA is TGTGCCACCAGTACCCAGGGCAGGGGCCGTTTCAATGAGCAGTTCTTC. This translates into CATSTQGRGRFNEQFF.

The chain joins TRBV15 to TRBJ2-5, with D possibly TRBD1 on 7 matching bases. CDR3 length equals 15 residues. V lost 4 bases to trimming and J lost 5 bases, with 17 bases between them. Per germline, CDR1 LNHNV and CDR2 YYDKDF (reference sequence). The CDR3 loop is CATSTRQGGGETQYF. In nucleotides, the CDR3 is TGTGCCACCAGCACAAGACAGGGAGGTGGGGAGACCCAGTACTTC.

The V and J genes are TRBV6-6 and TRBJ1-4; no clear D. Trimming cost V 2 bases and J 6 bases, with 7 bases left between them. Germline values: CDR1 MNHNY, CDR2 SVGAGI (reference sequence). The CDR3 length is 13 residues. The chain's CDR3 is CASSYIQDEKLFF. In DNA form, the CDR3 reads TGTGCCAGCAGTTACATCCAGGATGAAAAACTGTTTTTT.

The CDR3 reads CASSSRTGTFYNEQFF. The CDR3 DNA sequence: TGTGCCAGCAGTTCCCGGACAGGGACCTTTTACAATGAGCAGTTCTTC. The rearrangement joins TRBV6-2 or TRBV6-3 to TRBJ2-1; TRBD1 agrees at 8 bases. Germline V gene data show CDR1 as MNHEY and CDR2 as SVGEGT. The CDR3 loop spans 16 amino acids. V shed 4 bases and J 4 bases; nucleotides not matched to a gene: 9.

The chain combines TRBV28 with TRBJ2-7; D is perhaps TRBD2 (6 bases). This CDR3 comprises 15 residues. The V gene lost 5 bases and the J gene lost 4 bases, with 18 bases spanning the gap. Germline CDR1 MDHEN, CDR2 SYDVKM. CDR3 residues: CASSPWQGGRYEQYF. DNA for the CDR3: TGTGCCAGCAGTCCCTGGCAGGGAGGAAGGTACGAGCAGTACTTC.

The count of this clone is one. This chain links TRBV7-2 with TRBJ1-5, with TRBD1 as a possible D gene (5 bases). Trimming removed 3 bases at V and 2 bases at J, with 8 bases between. Germline-derived CDR1 and CDR2 are SGHTA and FQGNSA. This CDR3 comprises 14 residues. CDR3 nucleotide sequence: TGTGCCAGCAGCTTCAGGGATGGCAATCAGCCCCAGCATTTT. Protein sequence: CASSFRDGNQPQHF.

The rearrangement joins TRBV6-5 to TRBJ1-1; tentative D call: TRBD1 (5 bases). V was trimmed by 3 bases and J by 4 bases, leaving 9 bases between them. Germline values: CDR1 MNHEY, CDR2 SVGAGI. This CDR3 is built from 13 residues. The CDR3 DNA reads TGTGCCAGCAGTTATAGGGGTTTCACTGAAGCTTTCTTT. Translating it yields CASSYRGFTEAFF.

The V and J genes are TRBV6-5 and TRBJ2-7, with a tentative D call TRBD1 (5 bases). V lost 2 bases and J lost 3, with 11 bases in between. CDR3 length equals 14 residues. Germline assignment: CDR1 MNHEY and CDR2 SVGAGI. The chain's CDR3 is CASSYASTVYEQYF. The CDR3 DNA reads as TGTGCCAGCAGTTACGCCTCGACAGTCTACGAGCAGTACTTC.

The chain carries TRBV2 and TRBJ2-2; perhaps TRBD2 as D (6 bases). V lost 1 base, J lost 5 bases, and 11 bases lay in between. The CDR3 has 15 residues. CDR1 and CDR2 from the germline V gene are SNHLY and FYNNEI. The CDR3 bases are TGTGCCAGCAGTGAAGAGGCAGGGAGGACCGGGGAGCTGTTTTTT. Translated: CASSEEAGRTGELFF.

This sequence joins TRBV5-6 and TRBJ1-1; D is ambiguous. From germline, CDR1 is SGHDT and CDR2 YYEEEE. This CDR3 has 13 residues. V was shortened by 1 base and J by 2 bases, with 6 bases between the two germline ends. CDR3 sequence (DNA): TGTGCCAGCAGCTTGAGAGGAAACACTGAAGCTTTCTTT. It yields the protein CASSLRGNTEAFF.

The chain joins TRBV27 to TRBJ1-4; 8 bases map to TRBD1. Germline V gene data show CDR1 as MNHEY and CDR2 as SMNVEV (reference sequence). The CDR3 is made up of 13 amino acids. V gave up 5 bases and J gave up 8 bases; unmatched junction bases: 4. Here the CDR3 DNA reads TGTGCCAGCAGTACCCGGACAGGGGAAAAACTGTTTTTT. It translates to CASSTRTGEKLFF.